This T cell receptor (beta chain) was captured by sequencing in a study of blood T cell repertoires in COVID-19. Sequencing used immunoSEQ multiplex PCR; TCRdb keeps in-frame clones, though not all of them. The table includes 140,000 to 150,000 clones, 75% to 90% detected once. Sequences were obtained from peripheral blood. The source is a human donor in a cohort sampled during active COVID-19.

In DNA, the CDR3 is TGTGCCATCGCTACTAGCGGGAGCTCTTACAATGAGCAGTTCTTC. Translation: CAIATSGSSYNEQFF. This chain connects TRBV10-3 to TRBJ2-1; 11 nucleotides line up with TRBD2. Germline assignment: CDR1 ENHRY and CDR2 SYGVKD. CDR3 length equals 15 residues. V lost 8 bases to trimming and J lost 4 bases; unmatched junction nucleotides: 7.